This TCR beta chain is drawn from a study of preoperative IRX-2 immunotherapy in early breast cancer. The assay was immunoSEQ multiplex PCR, and TCRdb's table has in-frame clones only and misses some. This sample carries approximately 15,000 clones, roughly 88% of them seen once, and the ten largest clones take more than 25%. V was shortened by 2 bases and J by 4 bases, with 10 bases between the two germline ends. Germline V gives CDR1 SGHTS, CDR2 YDEGEE. This CDR3 has 14 residues. Treatment: preoperative locoregional IRX-2 cytokine immunotherapy. Preoperative locoregional IRX-2 cytokine immunotherapy was tested in the phase Ib source study.

The sequence derives from a human donor with breast cancer. This material was acquired from a patient treated with IRX-2 immunotherapy. The gene calls are TRBV5-8 and TRBJ1-5; D might be TRBD1 (5 bases). The CDR3 protein is CASSFSGGNQPQHF. CDR3 coding DNA: TGTGCCAGCAGCTTTTCGGGGGGGAATCAGCCCCAGCATTTT.